This T cell receptor beta chain was obtained from a study of blood T cell repertoires in COVID-19. The overall study: Samples of COVID-19 (acute and convalescent) were obtained from the United States, Italy and Spain. PBMCs, B-cell-depleted T cells, or T cells provided the cDNA or gDNA that made up the material.

The ends lost 3 bases at V and 0 bases at J; junction bases unmatched: 12. Germline V gene lookup returns CDR1 SGHRS and CDR2 YFSETQ. This CDR3 spans 17 amino acids. Per the authors' pipeline: Reference gene primer amplification gave estimated nucleated cell counts. Profiled with immunoSEQ multiplex PCR; TCRdb holds only in-frame clones, not every one. That table gives V, J and clone size, and the DNA gave D and trimming. The repertoire holds 150,000 to 200,000 clones, 70% to 80% seen once, with about 7.8% in the top ten. The sequence came from a man aged 55-75 years with acute or convalescent COVID-19. The chain combines TRBV5-1 with TRBJ2-7; 7 positions agree with TRBD2. Sequences were obtained from peripheral blood. The CDR3 DNA sequence: TGCGCCAGCAGCTCTGGGCGGGGCGGGGGACCCTCCTACGAGCAGTACTTC. As protein: CASSSGRGGGPSYEQYF.